One sample yielded the 12 T cell receptor beta chains listed below, sequenced in a study of T cell responses to AZD1222 COVID-19 vaccine. Sequencing used immunoSEQ multiplex PCR; TCRdb keeps in-frame clones, though not all of them. There are about 170,000 clones in the sample; roughly nine tenths occur only once, and roughly 0.98% lies in the top ten. The source was peripheral blood, collected 28 days after the second AZD1222 dose. Every receptor here comes from an adult who received the AZD1222 COVID-19 vaccine.

The V and J genes are TRBV11-2 and TRBJ1-1, with 7 bases matching TRBD1. V lost 5 bases, J lost 7 bases, and 13 bases stayed unmatched. The CDR3 is 15 residues long. Per the germline V gene, CDR1 is SGHAT and CDR2 is FQNNGV. The CDR3 DNA is TGTGCCAGCAGCCCCTCCCGGGACAGAGACTTTGAAGCTTTCTTT. Its translation is CASSPSRDRDFEAFF.

The rearrangement uses TRBV11-2 and TRBJ2-2; D remains unclear. The CDR3 extends over 15 amino acids. V dropped 5 bases and J dropped 4 bases, with 14 bases sitting between them. Germline loops: CDR1 SGHAT, CDR2 FQNNGV. The CDR3: CASSQNRLGTGELFF. CDR3 bases: TGTGCCAGCAGCCAGAACCGTCTTGGCACCGGGGAGCTGTTTTTT.

The CDR3 DNA reads as TGTGCCAGCAGCCAAATTGGGGGAGAAAAACTGTTTTTT. Amino acid sequence: CASSQIGGEKLFF. This chain uses TRBV3-1 (or the pseudogene TRBV3-2) with TRBJ1-4; a possible D gene is TRBD1 (5 bases). Germline CDR1 reads LGHDT; CDR2 reads YNNKEL (reference sequence). V was shortened by 2 bases and J by 8 bases, with 9 bases between the two germline ends. This CDR3 is 13 amino acids long.

In nucleotides, the CDR3 is TGCGCCAGCAGCTTACAGGGACAGGGAAACACTGAAGCTTTCTTT. Protein: CASSLQGQGNTEAFF. The rearrangement uses TRBV5-1 and TRBJ1-1, with 9 nucleotides matching TRBD1. Germline CDR1 is SGHRS and CDR2 is YFSETQ. The trim removed 2 bases at V and 2 bases at J, leaving 4 bases unmatched. This CDR3 has 15 amino acids.

This rearrangement joins TRBV9 to TRBJ2-3, with 8 bases matching TRBD1. CDR1 SGDLS and CDR2 YYNGEE come from the germline V gene. J was trimmed by 0 bases and V by 0 bases; bases with no gene match: 6. The CDR3 spans 17 residues. CDR3 region: CASSVGSGGFSTDTQYF. Written as DNA, the CDR3 is TGTGCCAGCAGCGTAGGATCAGGGGGCTTTAGCACAGATACGCAGTATTTT.

The chain uses TRBV2 and TRBJ1-2, with unresolved D. CDR3 length: 14 residues. Germline lookup yields CDR1 SNHLY and CDR2 FYNNEI. Trimming removed 1 base from V and 4 bases from J, with 10 bases in between. The CDR3 nucleotides read TGTGCCAGCAGTGAAGATCTGGGTATCTATGGCTACACCTTC. This codes for CASSEDLGIYGYTF.

A single count supports this clone. The rearrangement joins TRBV7-2 to TRBJ1-2; 10 bases are a match to TRBD1. CDR1 and CDR2 (germline): SGHTA, FQGNSA. The CDR3 runs 13 residues. Unmatched junction bases numbered 7, after V lost 7 bases and J lost 8 bases. The CDR3 nucleotides read TGTGCCAGCACCCGGACAGGGGGAAACGGCTACACCTTC. This sequence encodes CASTRTGGNGYTF.

The rearrangement uses TRBV14 and TRBJ2-7, with 7 bases fitting TRBD1. The CDR3 has 16 amino acids. Per germline, CDR1 SGHDN and CDR2 FVKESK. Germline trimming cut 4 bases from V and 0 bases from J; bases unmatched to any gene: 9. CDR3 region: CASSRGAGTVSYEQYF. The CDR3 region has the DNA TGTGCCAGCAGCCGAGGGGCAGGGACAGTCTCCTACGAGCAGTACTTC.

J is TRBJ2-2 and V is TRBV19; D gene ambiguous. Germline V CDR1 and CDR2: LNHDA, SQIVND (reference sequence). This CDR3 has 15 amino acids. V was trimmed by 7 bases and J by 0 bases, leaving 12 bases between them. This CDR3 reads CASNSDFANTGELFF. CDR3 bases: TGTGCCAGTAATTCCGACTTTGCGAACACCGGGGAGCTGTTTTTT. Together with reference TRBV19 and TRBJ2-2, the CDR3 gives the full variable domain: DGGITQSPKYLFRKEGQNVTLSCEQNLNHDAMYWYRQDPGQGLRLIYYSQIVNDFQKGDIAEGYSVSREKKESFPLTVTSAQKNPTAFYLCASNSDFANTGELFFGEGSRLTVL.

This CDR3 reads CASSIQGQLNTEAFF. CDR3 in DNA: TGTGCCAGTAGTATTCAGGGACAGTTGAACACTGAAGCTTTCTTT. V and J are TRBV19 and TRBJ1-1; TRBD1 aligns across 7 bases. Losses at the gene ends were 3 bases for V and 0 bases for J; bases not matched to a gene: 4. Germline CDR1 and CDR2: LNHDA and SQIVND (reference sequence). The CDR3 sequence is 15 residues long. Full variable domain (remainder filled in from reference TRBV19 and TRBJ1-1): DGGITQSPKYLFRKEGQNVTLSCEQNLNHDAMYWYRQDPGQGLRLIYYSQIVNDFQKGDIAEGYSVSREKKESFPLTVTSAQKNPTAFYLCASSIQGQLNTEAFFGQGTRLTVV.

The chain links TRBV5-8 to TRBJ2-1, with TRBD2 matching 7 bases. V shed 4 bases, J shed 2 bases, and the junction held 6 bases outside the gene matches. Germline V lookup: CDR1 SGHTS, CDR2 YDEGEE. CDR3 size: 15 residues. As DNA, the CDR3 is TGTGCCAGCAGCCGGGGCGCGGGGGCCTACAATGAGCAGTTCTTC. Encoded protein: CASSRGAGAYNEQFF. The whole variable domain, filled in from reference TRBV5-8 and TRBJ2-1, reads EAGVTQSPTHLIKTRGQQATLRCSPISGHTSVYWYQQALGLGLQFLLWYDEGEERNRGNFPPRFSGRQFPNYSSELNVNALELEDSALYLCASSRGAGAYNEQFFGPGTRLTVL.

V gene TRBV19 combines with J gene TRBJ2-7; 8 positions match TRBD2. Per germline, CDR1 LNHDA and CDR2 SQIVND (reference sequence). The ends lost 6 bases at V and 6 bases at J; junction bases unmatched: 10. CDR3 length equals 14 residues. CDR3 nucleotide sequence: TGTGCCAGTAGCCCCGGGGGGGGTGCTCTCGAGCAGTACTTC. It is translated as CASSPGGGALEQYF.